This TCR beta chain originates from a study of T cells in Graves' hyperthyroidism and ophthalmopathy (dated by TCRdb to the late 2010s). About the study as a whole: Peripheral blood was collected at initial diagnosis, before any treatment. In addition, the study compared T-cell repertoires in thyroid tissue and in blood from about 6 Graves' hyperthyroidism patients. According to the paper, TCR Vbeta CDR3 sequencing was carried out on about 140 peripheral blood samples, which came from 40 to 45 ophthalmopathy, approximately 72 hyperthyroidism and approximately 17 progressor patients. Prospective prediction of ophthalmopathy was tested in an independent validation cohort of 18 hyperthyroidism patients and 17 patients who later progressed to ophthalmopathy. To identify distinguishing TCR V-J signatures, a discovery cohort of about a hundred patients was used, comprising roughly 45 with Graves' ophthalmopathy and 57 with stable Graves' hyperthyroidism. After sampling, hyperthyroidism patients received methimazole starting at 30 mg daily, and ophthalmopathy patients received high-dose intravenous methylprednisolone. The approximately 100 discovery patients were randomly divided into training and test sets at a 7:3 ratio. The study at large found these results: In validation, the model predicted progression to ophthalmopathy with approximately 70% sensitivity and 72% to 85% specificity, a median of roughly seven months before onset. Most expanded thyroid clonotypes (frequency above 0.001) were also detected in blood, suggesting blood repertoires may reflect thyroid immune responses. Ophthalmopathy was separated from stable hyperthyroidism by a 13 V-J signature model, with over 85% sensitivity and approximately 81% specificity obtained in cross-validation and 80%/75% obtained in testing. Sample size was not statistically predetermined, and investigators were not blinded to group allocation.

The junction shows trimming of 5 bases on V and 1 base on J, plus 6 bases between the germline ends. Reading the germline V gene gives CDR1 ENHRY and CDR2 SYGVKD. Reading from cysteine to phenylalanine, the CDR3 counts 13 amino acids. Here the CDR3 DNA is all that survives: 39 bases in frame from base 1. TCR beta CDR3 regions were amplified from RNA transcripts. The first round of RT-PCR for the TCR CDR3 was performed with the HTBI primer set and the Qiagen OneStep RT-PCR kit. A second multiplex PCR round built the libraries, followed by size selection and purification. Paired-end sequencing of the libraries was performed with 100 bp reads on an Illumina HiSeq2000. The source study handled its data this way. Raw data were processed with SOAPnuke, discarding reads with adapters, uncalled bases, mean Phred below 15, or no exact constant-primer or identifier match. High-quality paired reads were merged using COPE v1.2.5, and each unique nucleotide sequence was defined as a clonotype. MiTCR v1.1 was used to align the clonotypes against IMGT TRBV, TRBD and TRBJ reference segments. Only V-J combinations with frequency above 0.0001, covering approximately 99% of repertoires, were analysed. The TCS score was defined as F50 (clonal expansion) divided by E x V (chaos), with BLOSUM62-based TCRdist calculated between CDR3 peptides within each V-J. Welch's t-statistics and random forest reduced 450 to 600 V-J features to under 15, which were used in a naive Bayes classifier (R e1071). The public sequencing data were trimmed at Q25 with fastp and processed into clonotypes with MiXCR by TCRdb, which kept only in-frame beta chains. Entries are consolidated by CDR3 protein sequence, retaining the most common genes and DNA. Here the V and J calls rest on TCRdb's processing, not on the authors' analysis. This sample holds approximately 560,000 distinct CDR3 sequences; approximately 14% were observed only once. The top ten hold 6.5% to 8% of the sample.

Comments on this clonotype: Its antigen has not been determined. No clone much larger than this one lies a single base away; base qualities are absent.

Stable Graves' hyperthyroidism was defined as the absence of progression to ophthalmopathy over 18 months of follow-up. Hyperthyroidism patients were newly diagnosed, had a disease duration of under 2 months, and were aged 18 to 65 years. Any patient with an uncontrolled infection, another autoimmune disease, pregnancy or lactation was excluded. Diagnoses were established on the basis of clinical symptoms, serum thyroxine and TRAb, thyroid ultrasound, and orbital computed tomography. PBMCs were separated from roughly 10 ml of fresh peripheral blood using Ficoll-Paque density gradient centrifugation. Trizol reagent was used to extract total RNA, and RNA quality was then checked on an Agilent 2100 Bioanalyzer.

The sequence links TRBV10-3 to TRBJ2-4, and perhaps TRBD1 as D gene, on 6 matching bases. The receptor was derived from a woman aged 25-40 years with Graves' hyperthyroidism. What was sequenced was blood. The CDR3 here reads CAISQGAKNIQYF. In nucleotide form, the sequence is TGTGCCATCAGTCAGGGGGCCAAAAACATTCAGTACTTC.